Listed below are T cell receptor beta chains from one sample, sequenced in a study of identical twins. MiXCR was run by TCRdb on the 5' RACE reads, yielding one entry per CDR3 protein. The sample yields approximately 300,000 distinct CDR3 sequences, 8% to 9.5% seen once. The sample was also linked to a second study, of yellow fever vaccine responses in identical twins.

Sequences were obtained from CD8+ T cells sorted from blood. The source is a woman aged 18-30 years in good health. CDR3s leave out the opening cysteine and the closing phenylalanine or tryptophan.

CDR3 protein: ASSRTQGEAGEKLF
V gene: TRBV4-3
J gene: TRBJ1-4

CDR3 protein: ASSYSDSSSGANVLT
V gene: TRBV6-2/TRBV6-3
J gene: TRBJ2-6

CDR3 protein: ASQDRASGELF
V gene: TRBV28
J gene: TRBJ2-2

CDR3 protein: SVELDGGVWETQY
V gene: TRBV29-1
J gene: TRBJ2-5

CDR3 protein: ATSERDRVHGYT
V gene: TRBV24-1
J gene: TRBJ1-2

CDR3 protein: ASTPRSGNSPLH
V gene: TRBV6-2/TRBV6-3
J gene: TRBJ1-6

CDR3 protein: ASSLGQGAFDSPLH
V gene: TRBV13
J gene: TRBJ1-6

CDR3 protein: ASSPRQEIGGKWETQY
V gene: TRBV13
J gene: TRBJ2-5

CDR3 protein: SASREGDRVNAPLH
V gene: TRBV20-1
J gene: TRBJ1-6

CDR3 protein: ASSSAPRRSNEQF
V gene: TRBV9
J gene: TRBJ2-1

CDR3 protein: SASPAASSYEQY
V gene: TRBV20-1
J gene: TRBJ2-7

CDR3 protein: AISERQGLSYEQY
V gene: TRBV10-3
J gene: TRBJ2-7

CDR3 protein: SARKLGGNEQF
V gene: TRBV20-1
J gene: TRBJ2-1

CDR3 protein: ASSRGRDGDTQY
V gene: TRBV6-4
J gene: TRBJ2-3